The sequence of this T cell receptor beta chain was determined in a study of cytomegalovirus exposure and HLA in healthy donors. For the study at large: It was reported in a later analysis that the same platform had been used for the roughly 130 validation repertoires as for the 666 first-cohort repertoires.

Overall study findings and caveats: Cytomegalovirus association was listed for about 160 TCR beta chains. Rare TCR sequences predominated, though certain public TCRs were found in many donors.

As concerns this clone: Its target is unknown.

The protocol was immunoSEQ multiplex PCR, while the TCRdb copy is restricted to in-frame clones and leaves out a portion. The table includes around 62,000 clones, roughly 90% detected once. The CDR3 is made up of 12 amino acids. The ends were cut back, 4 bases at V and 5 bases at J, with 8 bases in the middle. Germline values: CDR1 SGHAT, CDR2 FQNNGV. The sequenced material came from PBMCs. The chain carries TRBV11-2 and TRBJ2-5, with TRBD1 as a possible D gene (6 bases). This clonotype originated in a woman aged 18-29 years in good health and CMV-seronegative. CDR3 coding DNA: TGTGCCAGCAGCTCCCAGGGGGAGACCCAGTACTTC. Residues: CASSSQGETQYF. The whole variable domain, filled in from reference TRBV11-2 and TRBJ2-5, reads EAGVAQSPRYKIIEKRQSVAFWCNPISGHATLYWYQQILGQGPKLLIQFQNNGVVDDSQLPKDRFSAERLKGVDSTLKIQPAKLEDSAVYLCASSSQGETQYFGPGTRLLVL.